The sequence of this T cell receptor beta chain was determined in a study of cytomegalovirus exposure and HLA in healthy donors. Primers for the PCR totalled 60 Vbeta and 13 Jbeta. The assay was immunoSEQ multiplex PCR, and TCRdb's table has in-frame clones only and misses some. The table lists about 100,000 clones, around 77% of them singletons. The trim removed 0 bases at V and 3 bases at J, leaving 6 bases unmatched. This CDR3 spans 16 amino acids. Germline V gene sequence: CDR1 LGHNA, CDR2 YNFKEQ. The sample taken for sequencing was PBMCs. This receptor was obtained from a man aged 45-65 years in good health and CMV-seropositive. The chain has TRBV4-2 and TRBJ2-7; 9 nucleotides match TRBD2. CDR3 nucleotides: TGTGCCAGCAGCCAAGAGGTAACAGCGGGGGGCTACGAGCAGTACTTC. It is translated as CASSQEVTAGGYEQYF.